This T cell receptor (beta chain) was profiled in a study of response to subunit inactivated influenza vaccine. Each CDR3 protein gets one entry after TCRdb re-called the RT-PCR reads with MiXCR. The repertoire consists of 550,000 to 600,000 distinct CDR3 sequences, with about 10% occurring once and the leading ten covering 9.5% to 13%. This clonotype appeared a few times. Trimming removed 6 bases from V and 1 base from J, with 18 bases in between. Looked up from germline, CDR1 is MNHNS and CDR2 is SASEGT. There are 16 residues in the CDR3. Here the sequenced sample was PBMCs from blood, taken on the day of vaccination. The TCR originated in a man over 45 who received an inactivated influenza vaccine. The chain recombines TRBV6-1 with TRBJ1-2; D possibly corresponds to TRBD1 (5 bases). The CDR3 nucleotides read TGTGCCAGCAGACCGGGACGGACTCTCTTTAACTATGGCTACACCTTC. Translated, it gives CASRPGRTLFNYGYTF.